The 26 T cell receptor beta chains presented below share a single source sample, sequenced in a study of T cell responses to AZD1222 COVID-19 vaccine. Sequenced by immunoSEQ multiplex PCR; TCRdb stores in-frame clones only, minus some. The data show under 200,000 clones, around 92% seen once. Material: peripheral blood, obtained on day 0 of AZD1222 vaccination. These receptors all stem from an adult in good health.

The V call is TRBV7-2, the J call TRBJ2-7, with D possibly called TRBD1 or TRBD2 (5 bases each). V lost 5 bases to trimming and J lost 2 bases, with 13 bases between them. This CDR3 has 14 residues. The germline gives CDR1 SGHTA, CDR2 FQGNSA. The CDR3 nucleotides are TGTGCCAGCAGCGTAGGGTGGGGGACCTACGAGCAGTACTTC. It specifies CASSVGWGTYEQYF.

J is TRBJ2-1 and V is TRBV27, with D maybe TRBD1 (6 bases). Trimming shortened V by 4 bases and J by 4 bases, and 17 bases separated the two germline ends. This CDR3 comprises 16 residues. Germline V lookup: CDR1 MNHEY, CDR2 SMNVEV (reference sequence). The CDR3 reads CASSWSQGTVYNEQFF. The DNA for the CDR3 is TGTGCCAGCAGTTGGTCACAGGGTACGGTTTACAATGAGCAGTTCTTC.

The rearrangement uses TRBV9 and TRBJ1-2, with D possibly being TRBD1 (5 bases). The CDR3 is 14 residues long. With 2 bases removed from V and 4 bases from J, the gap between germline ends came to 12 bases. Germline-derived CDR1 and CDR2 are SGDLS and YYNGEE. The DNA for the CDR3 is TGTGCCAGCAGCGTCGACTTTGGGGGCTATGGCTACACCTTC. As protein: CASSVDFGGYGYTF.

The V gene is TRBV5-1, the J gene TRBJ1-2; 8 bases are shared with TRBD1. Trimming at V came to 5 bases and at J to 3 bases, leaving 6 bases not matched to a gene. Germline loops: CDR1 SGHRS, CDR2 YFSETQ. The CDR3 extends over 14 amino acids. CDR3 sequence (DNA): TGCGCCAGCAGAACCGGACAGGGCGACTATGGCTACACCTTC. This encodes CASRTGQGDYGYTF.

The sample holds a few counts of this clone. The chain employs TRBV7-8 and TRBJ2-7; no definite D call. This CDR3 has 14 amino acids. V was cut by 3 bases and J by 1 base, with 10 bases left in between. Germline V CDR1 and CDR2: SGHVS, FQNEAQ. CDR3 protein: CASSLDHQSYEQYF. The CDR3 nucleotides are TGTGCCAGCAGCTTGGACCATCAGTCCTACGAGCAGTACTTC.

DNA for the CDR3: TGTGCCAGCAGCCCATCAGTGGTCTCAGATACGCAGTATTTT. Protein: CASSPSVVSDTQYF. The chain couples TRBV7-6 to TRBJ2-3; no reliable D call. This CDR3 contains 14 residues. The germline V gene encodes CDR1 SGHVS and CDR2 FNYEAQ. The V gene lost 5 bases and the J gene lost 4 bases, with 13 bases spanning the gap.

The chain uses TRBV29-1 and TRBJ1-5; perhaps TRBD1 as D (5 bases). The V end was cut by 4 bases, the J end by 4 bases, with 11 bases between. The germline CDR1 and CDR2 sequences are SQVTM and ANQGSEA. The CDR3 contains 13 residues. CDR3 loop: CSVVLRGNQPQHF. The CDR3, as DNA: TGCAGCGTTGTGTTAAGGGGAAATCAGCCCCAGCATTTT. The full variable domain, its missing parts supplied by reference TRBV29-1 and TRBJ1-5, is SAVISQKPSRDICQRGTSLTIQCQVDSQVTMMFWYRQQPGQSLTLIATANQGSEATYESGFVIDKFPISRPNLTFSTLTVSNMSPEDSSIYLCSVVLRGNQPQHFGDGTRLSIL.

The chain recombines TRBV4-2 with TRBJ1-1; D is possibly TRBD1 (5 bases). CDR1 is LGHNA, CDR2 YNFKEQ, per germline. The CDR3 extends over 16 amino acids. V lost 7 bases, J lost 2 bases, and 20 bases lay in between. The DNA for the CDR3 is TGTGCCAGCAACCCACGCAGGGAGAAACTCAACACTGAAGCTTTCTTT. Translation: CASNPRREKLNTEAFF.

The chain couples TRBV30 to TRBJ1-5; D may be TRBD1 (5 bases). In germline, CDR1 is GTSNPN, CDR2 SVGIG (reference sequence). This CDR3 spans 16 amino acids. V lost 2 bases and J 0 bases, leaving 14 bases between the germline ends. The CDR3, as DNA: TGTGCCTGGAGTAGGGGCAGACCTTATAGCAATCAGCCCCAGCATTTT. Encoded protein: CAWSRGRPYSNQPQHF.

The chain has TRBV28 and TRBJ2-1; TRBD1 agrees at 8 bases. The length of the CDR3 is 16 residues. With 5 bases clipped from V and 7 bases from J, the junction kept 13 bases outside the gene matches. Germline V lookup: CDR1 MDHEN, CDR2 SYDVKM. The DNA of the CDR3 is TGTGCCAGCAGTGAGCCACCTATGGGACAGGCGAATGAGCAGTTCTTC. Protein product: CASSEPPMGQANEQFF.

The V call is TRBV3-1 (or the pseudogene TRBV3-2), the J call TRBJ1-4, with 9 positions matching TRBD1. Germline V CDR1 and CDR2: LGHDT, YNNKEL (reference sequence). The CDR3 is 13 amino acids. Trimming at V came to 11 bases and at J to 8 bases, leaving 9 bases not matched to a gene. This CDR3 reads CAVGTGPLEKLFF. As DNA, the CDR3 is TGTGCCGTCGGGACAGGGCCTTTGGAAAAACTGTTTTTT.

The chain has TRBV12-3 or TRBV12-4 and TRBJ1-5; D unresolved. The ends were cut back, 2 bases at V and 9 bases at J, with 11 bases in the middle. This CDR3 has 13 amino acids. The CDR3 here is CASSLTPDRPQHF. Written as DNA, the CDR3 is TGTGCCAGCAGTTTAACCCCTGACCGGCCCCAGCATTTT.

CDR3: CASSPPSGVYNEQFF. Here the CDR3 DNA reads TGTGCCAGCAGCCCGCCTAGCGGGGTGTACAATGAGCAGTTCTTC. This rearrangement joins TRBV3-1 (or the pseudogene TRBV3-2) to TRBJ2-1, with TRBD2 matching over 9 bases. CDR1 is LGHDT and CDR2 is YNNKEL in the germline V gene (reference sequence). The J segment lost 4 bases and the V segment lost 4 bases, leaving 5 bases of the junction unmatched. This CDR3 has 15 residues.

The V and J genes are TRBV7-8 and TRBJ1-4; D is uncertain. V dropped 1 base and J dropped 4 bases, with 7 bases sitting between them. CDR3 size: 14 residues. Germline values: CDR1 SGHVS, CDR2 FQNEAQ. The CDR3 coding sequence is TGTGCCAGCAGCTTAGAGGAGCTTAATGAAAAACTGTTTTTT. Translating it yields CASSLEELNEKLFF.

This clone was observed once. The V call is TRBV12-3 or TRBV12-4, the J call TRBJ2-3, with D uncertain. This CDR3 spans 11 amino acids. V lost 5 bases and J 5 bases, leaving 5 bases between the germline ends. CDR3 protein: CASSNQDTQYF. CDR3 nucleotide sequence: TGTGCCAGCAGTAATCAAGATACGCAGTATTTT.

The rearrangement uses TRBV25-1 and TRBJ1-1; no clear D. V was trimmed by 3 bases and J by 1 base, leaving 15 bases between them. The CDR3 loop spans 16 amino acids. The germline V gene encodes CDR1 MGHDK and CDR2 SYGVNS. The CDR3 sequence: CASSEDRLPGNTEAFF. In DNA form, the CDR3 reads TGTGCCAGCAGTGAGGACCGCCTCCCTGGGAACACTGAAGCTTTCTTT.

V gene TRBV2 combines with J gene TRBJ2-3, with D perhaps TRBD1 (6 bases). Germline V gene lookup returns CDR1 SNHLY and CDR2 FYNNEI. CDR3 length: 15 amino acids. V was trimmed by 6 bases and J by 3 bases, leaving 16 bases between them. The CDR3 loop reads CASRDGQPGTDTQYF. The CDR3 DNA reads TGTGCCAGCAGGGATGGACAGCCGGGTACAGATACGCAGTATTTT.

J is TRBJ1-5 and V is TRBV18; D uncertain. The CDR3 is 15 residues long. The germline gives CDR1 KGHSH, CDR2 LQKENI. V lost 2 bases and J lost 1, with 9 bases in between. The DNA for the CDR3 is TGTGCCAGCTCACCAGACACTGGGAGCAATCAGCCCCAGCATTTT. Translating it yields CASSPDTGSNQPQHF.

This clone was observed a single time. The chain recombines TRBV5-4 with TRBJ2-3, with TRBD1 matching 7 bases. The V gene's germline CDR1 is SGHNT and CDR2 YYREEE (reference sequence). V shed 6 bases, J shed 0 bases, and the junction held 13 bases outside the gene matches. The CDR3 extends over 17 amino acids. The CDR3 DNA reads TGTGCCAGCAAGGCGACCGGGACAGCGACCAGCACAGATACGCAGTATTTT. It specifies CASKATGTATSTDTQYF. The whole variable domain, remainder taken from reference TRBV5-4 and TRBJ2-3, is ETGVTQSPTHLIKTRGQQVTLRCSSQSGHNTVSWYQQALGQGPQFIFQYYREEENGRGNFPPRFSGLQFPNYSSELNVNALELDDSALYLCASKATGTATSTDTQYFGPGTRLTVL.

This clone was picked up a small number of times. The DNA of the CDR3 is TGTGCCAGCAGTGAGGGGTGGGGCTACACCTTC. As protein: CASSEGWGYTF. The chain uses TRBV28 and TRBJ1-2; TRBD1 might be the D (5 bases). CDR1 is MDHEN, CDR2 SYDVKM, per germline. The V end was cut by 5 bases, the J end by 8 bases, with 9 bases between. The CDR3 runs 11 residues.

This sequence joins TRBV9 and TRBJ2-1; TRBD1 matches 7 bases. Germline CDR1 SGDLS, CDR2 YYNGEE. The CDR3 spans 13 residues. The V gene end was trimmed by 3 bases and the J gene end by 9 bases; junction bases not matched to a gene: 6. The CDR3 nucleotides read TGTGCCAGCAGCGGACAGGGCTATGGTGAGCAGTTCTTC. This encodes CASSGQGYGEQFF.

The gene calls are TRBV27 and TRBJ2-7; D is perhaps TRBD2 (5 bases). The CDR3 length is 14 residues. From germline, CDR1 is MNHEY and CDR2 SMNVEV (reference sequence). V was pared by 4 bases and J by 3 bases, with 13 bases between. The CDR3 bases are TGTGCCAGCAGTTCTCCCACAGCGGTCTACGAGCAGTACTTC. Protein: CASSSPTAVYEQYF.

CDR3 protein: CASSEWTLYSNQPQHF. The DNA for the CDR3 is TGTGCCAGCAGTGAATGGACACTCTATAGCAATCAGCCCCAGCATTTT. The V and J genes are TRBV2 and TRBJ1-5, with D possibly being TRBD1 (5 bases). Trimming stripped 2 bases from V and 0 bases from J, with 11 bases between. The CDR3 has 16 residues. Germline V gives CDR1 SNHLY, CDR2 FYNNEI. The whole variable domain, filled in from reference TRBV2 and TRBJ1-5, reads EPEVTQTPSHQVTQMGQEVILRCVPISNHLYFYWYRQILGQKVEFLVSFYNNEISEKSEIFDDQFSVERPDGSNFTLKIRSTKLEDSAMYFCASSEWTLYSNQPQHFGDGTRLSIL.

This chain connects TRBV5-4 to TRBJ1-1; the D gene is possibly TRBD1 (5 bases). CDR3 length: 14 amino acids. V gave up 0 bases and J gave up 3 bases, with 9 bases separating them. CDR1 and CDR2 (germline): SGHNT, YYREEE (reference sequence). The CDR3 loop reads CASSLGGVDTEAFF. The CDR3 nucleotides read TGTGCCAGCAGCTTGGGGGGGGTGGACACTGAAGCTTTCTTT. The full variable domain, with the rest looked up from reference TRBV5-4 and TRBJ1-1, is ETGVTQSPTHLIKTRGQQVTLRCSSQSGHNTVSWYQQALGQGPQFIFQYYREEENGRGNFPPRFSGLQFPNYSSELNVNALELDDSALYLCASSLGGVDTEAFFGQGTRLTVV.

V and J are TRBV7-2 and TRBJ1-2, with 11 bases aligning to TRBD1. Trimming cost V 9 bases and J 7 bases; bases outside gene matches: 1. Germline assignment: CDR1 SGHTA and CDR2 FQGNSA. There are 11 residues in the CDR3. The CDR3 loop is CASGTGGGYTF. The CDR3 coding sequence is TGTGCCAGTGGGACAGGGGGTGGCTACACCTTC.

This chain joins TRBV7-3 and TRBJ2-3, with 16 bases aligning to TRBD2. CDR1 is SGHTA, CDR2 FQGTGA, per germline. This CDR3 is built from 20 residues. Germline trimming cut 5 bases from V and 0 bases from J; bases unmatched to any gene: 11. CDR3 coding DNA: TGTGCCAGCAGCAACCCGGGACTAGCGGGGGGGACCAATAGCACAGATACGCAGTATTTT. Translation: CASSNPGLAGGTNSTDTQYF.